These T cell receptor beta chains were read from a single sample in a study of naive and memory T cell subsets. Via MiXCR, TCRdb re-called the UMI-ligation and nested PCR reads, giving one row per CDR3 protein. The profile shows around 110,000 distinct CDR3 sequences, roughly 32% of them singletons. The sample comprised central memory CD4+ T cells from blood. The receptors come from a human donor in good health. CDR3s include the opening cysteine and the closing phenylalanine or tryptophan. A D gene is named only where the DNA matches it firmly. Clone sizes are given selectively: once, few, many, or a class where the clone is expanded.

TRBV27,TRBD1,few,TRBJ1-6,TGTGCCAGCAGTTCCTCAACAGGGGTGAATTCACCCCTCCACTTT,CASSSSTGVNSPLHF
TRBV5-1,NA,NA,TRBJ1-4,TGCGCCAGCAGCCGAGGGCGCATCGATGAAAAACTGTTTTTT,CASSRGRIDEKLFF
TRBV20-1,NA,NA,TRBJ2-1,TGCAGTGCTAGGGGGCCCGGACCCAAGCTGAGGTGGTTCTTC,CSARGPGPKLRWFF
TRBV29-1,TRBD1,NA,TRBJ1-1,TGCAGCGCCCTATCTAGACAGGGGCTCCTCTCGAACACTGAAGCTTTCTTT,CSALSRQGLLSNTEAFF
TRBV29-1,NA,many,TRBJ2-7,TGCAGCGTTGAAAGGACCTTCGAGGGGGGCGAGCAGTACTTC,CSVERTFEGGEQYF
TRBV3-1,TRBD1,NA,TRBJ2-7,TGTGCCAGCAGCCAAGTTAGGACAGGGGGCGACGAGCAGTACTTC,CASSQVRTGGDEQYF
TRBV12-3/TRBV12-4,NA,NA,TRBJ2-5,TGTGCCAGCACCCTGGGACGTCGTGAGGAGACCCAGTACTTC,CASTLGRREETQYF
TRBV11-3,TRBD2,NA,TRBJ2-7,TGTGCCAGCAGCTTAGAGCGTGTAGGGACTAGCGGAACCTACGAGCAGTACTTC,CASSLERVGTSGTYEQYF
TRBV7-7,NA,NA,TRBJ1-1,TGTGCCAGCAGCATCACCGTGAACACTGAAGCTTTCTTT,CASSITVNTEAFF
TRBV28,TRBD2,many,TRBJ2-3,TGTGCCAGCAGTTCCTGGACTAGCGGGAGGGATACGCAGTATTTT,CASSSWTSGRDTQYF
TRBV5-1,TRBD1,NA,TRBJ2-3,TGCGCCAGCAGCCCGGGACAGGAAGCAGATACGCAGTATTTT,CASSPGQEADTQYF
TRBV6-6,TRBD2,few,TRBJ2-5,TGTGCCAGCAAGGGACTAGCGGGAGAAGGAGAGACCCAGTACTTC,CASKGLAGEGETQYF
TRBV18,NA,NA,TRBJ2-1,TGTGCCAGCTCACAACTAGAGAATGAGCAGTTCTTC,CASSQLENEQFF
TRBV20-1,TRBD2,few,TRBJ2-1,TGCAGTGCTAGATTGGGACTAGCGTCATCCTATGAGCAGTTCTTC,CSARLGLASSYEQFF
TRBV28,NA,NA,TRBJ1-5,TGTGCCAGCAGTTTATTACGGACCGGCAATCAGCCCCAGCATTTT,CASSLLRTGNQPQHF
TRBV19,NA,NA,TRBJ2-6,TGTGCCAGTAGTATCCGAGGAGGTTCTGGGGCCAACGTCCTGACTTTC,CASSIRGGSGANVLTF
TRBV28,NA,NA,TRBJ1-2,TGTGCCAGCAGTCTCCCGGCCCTCATCGGGACCAATGGCTACACCTTC,CASSLPALIGTNGYTF
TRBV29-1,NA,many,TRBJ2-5,TGCAGCGTGAAAAGAGTCGCGGTCCAAGAGACCCAGTACTTC,CSVKRVAVQETQYF
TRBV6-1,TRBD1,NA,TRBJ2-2,TGTGCCAGCAGTGATATAGGGACAGTCACCGGGGAGCTGTTTTTT,CASSDIGTVTGELFF